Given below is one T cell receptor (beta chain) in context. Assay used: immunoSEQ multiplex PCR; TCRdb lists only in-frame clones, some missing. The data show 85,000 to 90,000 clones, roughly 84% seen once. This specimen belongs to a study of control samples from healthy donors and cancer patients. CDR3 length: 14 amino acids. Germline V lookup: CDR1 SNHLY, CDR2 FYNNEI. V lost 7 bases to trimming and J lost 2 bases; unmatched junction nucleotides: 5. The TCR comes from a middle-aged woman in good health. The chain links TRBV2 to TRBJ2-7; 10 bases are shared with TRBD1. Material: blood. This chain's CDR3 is CASKGTGAAYEQYF. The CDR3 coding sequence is TGTGCCAGCAAAGGGACAGGGGCGGCCTACGAGCAGTACTTC.